These 4 T cell receptor beta chains originate from one sample sequenced in a study of shared clonotypes between healthy human individuals. Sequencing was performed with immunoSEQ multiplex PCR; in TCRdb, only in-frame clones are kept and a portion is missing. This sample yields approximately 1.5 million clones, of which nearly 99% are seen a single time; roughly 0.45% belongs to the top ten. The sequenced sample was naive CD4+ T cells sorted from blood. Subset meaning: CD45RA+ positively selected. Receptors were obtained from a man aged 25-40 years in good health.

V usage is TRBV20-1 and J usage is TRBJ2-1; D remains ambiguous. There are 10 residues in the CDR3. V was cut by 6 bases and J by 8 bases, with 8 bases left in between. Germline values: CDR1 DFQATT, CDR2 SNEGSKA (reference sequence). CDR3 protein: CSAPVDEQFF. CDR3 nucleotide sequence: TGCAGTGCCCCCGTGGATGAGCAGTTCTTC.

The V call is TRBV9, the J call TRBJ2-3; D is perhaps TRBD1 (6 bases). Germline V lookup: CDR1 SGDLS, CDR2 YYNGEE. CDR3 size: 15 residues. V shed 4 bases and J shed 2 bases, with 14 bases lying between them. The CDR3 protein is CASSLQGSPTDTQYF. The CDR3 bases are TGTGCCAGCAGCCTACAGGGATCCCCCACAGATACGCAGTATTTT.

The rearrangement uses TRBV5-4 and TRBJ2-5; TRBD1 matches 9 bases. Germline CDR1 is SGHNT and CDR2 is YYREEE (reference sequence). The CDR3 is 13 residues long. The junction had 0 bases not matched to a gene; V was cut back by 4 bases and J by 2 bases. Written as DNA, the CDR3 is TGTGCCAGCAGCGGACAGGGGCAAGAGACCCAGTACTTC. Amino acids: CASSGQGQETQYF. The whole variable domain, filled in from reference TRBV5-4 and TRBJ2-5, reads ETGVTQSPTHLIKTRGQQVTLRCSSQSGHNTVSWYQQALGQGPQFIFQYYREEENGRGNFPPRFSGLQFPNYSSELNVNALELDDSALYLCASSGQGQETQYFGPGTRLLVL.

The J gene is TRBJ2-3, the V gene TRBV14; D uncertain. From germline, CDR1 is SGHDN and CDR2 FVKESK. CDR3 length: 13 residues. The ends were cut back, 2 bases at V and 2 bases at J, with 5 bases in the middle. This CDR3 reads CASSQSLTDTQYF. For the CDR3, the DNA is TGTGCCAGCAGCCAAAGCCTCACAGATACGCAGTATTTT.